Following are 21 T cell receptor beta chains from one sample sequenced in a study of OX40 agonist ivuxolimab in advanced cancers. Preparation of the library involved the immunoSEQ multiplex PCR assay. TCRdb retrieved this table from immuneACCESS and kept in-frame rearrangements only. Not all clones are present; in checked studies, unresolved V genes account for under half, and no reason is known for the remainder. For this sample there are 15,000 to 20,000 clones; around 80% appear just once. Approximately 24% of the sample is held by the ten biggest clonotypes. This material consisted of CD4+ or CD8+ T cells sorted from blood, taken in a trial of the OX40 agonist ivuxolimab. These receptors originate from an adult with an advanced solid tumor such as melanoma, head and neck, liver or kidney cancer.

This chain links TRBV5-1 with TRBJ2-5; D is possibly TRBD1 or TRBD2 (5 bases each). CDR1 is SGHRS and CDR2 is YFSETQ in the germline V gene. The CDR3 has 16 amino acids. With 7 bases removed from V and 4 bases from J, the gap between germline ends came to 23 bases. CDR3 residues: CASGKPEGPLGETQYF. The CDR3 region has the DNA TGCGCCAGCGGCAAGCCCGAGGGACCCCTGGGAGAGACCCAGTACTTC.

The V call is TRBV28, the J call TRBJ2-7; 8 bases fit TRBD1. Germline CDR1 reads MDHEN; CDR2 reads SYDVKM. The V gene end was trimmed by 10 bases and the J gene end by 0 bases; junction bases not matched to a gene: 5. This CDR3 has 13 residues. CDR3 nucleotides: TGTGCCACCTCGGACAGGGTCTCCTACGAGCAGTACTTC. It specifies CATSDRVSYEQYF.

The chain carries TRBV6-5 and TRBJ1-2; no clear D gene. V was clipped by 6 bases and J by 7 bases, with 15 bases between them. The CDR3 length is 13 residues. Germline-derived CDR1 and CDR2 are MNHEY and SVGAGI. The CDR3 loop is CASSSGGSGGYTF. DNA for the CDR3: TGTGCCAGCAGCTCTGGCGGCTCCGGTGGCTACACCTTC.

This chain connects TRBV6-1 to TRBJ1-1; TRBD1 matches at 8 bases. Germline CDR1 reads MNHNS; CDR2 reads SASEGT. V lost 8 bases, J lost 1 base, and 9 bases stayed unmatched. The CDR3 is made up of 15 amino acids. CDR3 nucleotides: TGTGCCAGCGGCGCGCAGGGGGCCGCGAACACTGAAGCTTTCTTT. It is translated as CASGAQGAANTEAFF.

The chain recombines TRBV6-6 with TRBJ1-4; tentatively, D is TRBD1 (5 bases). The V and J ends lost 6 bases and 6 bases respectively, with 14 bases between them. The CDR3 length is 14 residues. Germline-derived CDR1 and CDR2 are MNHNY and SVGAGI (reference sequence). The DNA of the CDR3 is TGTGCCAGCAGGCGGCGGGGACTTCATGAAAAACTGTTTTTT. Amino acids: CASRRRGLHEKLFF.

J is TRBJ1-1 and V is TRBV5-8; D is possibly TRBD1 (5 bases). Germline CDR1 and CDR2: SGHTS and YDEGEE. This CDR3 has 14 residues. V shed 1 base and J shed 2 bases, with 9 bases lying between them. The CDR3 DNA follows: TGTGCCAGCAGCTTGCAGGGACGAAACACTGAAGCTTTCTTT. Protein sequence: CASSLQGRNTEAFF.

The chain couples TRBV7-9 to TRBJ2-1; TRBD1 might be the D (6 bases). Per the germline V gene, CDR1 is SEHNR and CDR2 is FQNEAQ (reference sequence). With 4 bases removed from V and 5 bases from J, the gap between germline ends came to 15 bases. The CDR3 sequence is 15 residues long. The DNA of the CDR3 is TGTGCCAGCAGCTGGACCGGACAGTCCCACAATGAGCAGTTCTTC. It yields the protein CASSWTGQSHNEQFF.

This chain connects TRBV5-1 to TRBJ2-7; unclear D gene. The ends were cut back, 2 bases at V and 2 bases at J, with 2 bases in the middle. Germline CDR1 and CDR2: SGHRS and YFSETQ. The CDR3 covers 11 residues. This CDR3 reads CASSFAYEQYF. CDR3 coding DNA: TGCGCCAGCAGCTTTGCCTACGAGCAGTACTTC. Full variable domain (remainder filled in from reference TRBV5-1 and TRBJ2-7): KAGVTQTPRYLIKTRGQQVTLSCSPISGHRSVSWYQQTPGQGLQFLFEYFSETQRNKGNFPGRFSGRQFSNSRSEMNVSTLELGDSALYLCASSFAYEQYFGPGTRLTVT.

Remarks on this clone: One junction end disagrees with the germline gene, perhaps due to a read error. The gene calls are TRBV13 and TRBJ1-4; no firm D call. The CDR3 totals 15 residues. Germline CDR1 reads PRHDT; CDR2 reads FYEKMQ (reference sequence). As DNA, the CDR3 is TGTGCCAGCAGCTTGGGGATGGCAACTAATGAAAAACTGCTTTTT. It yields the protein CASSLGMATNEKLLF. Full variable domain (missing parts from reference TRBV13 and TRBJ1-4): AAGVIQSPRHLIKEKRETATLKCYPIPRHDTVYWYQQGPGQDPQFLISFYEKMQSDKGSIPDRFSAQQFSDYHSELNMSSLELGDSALYFCASSLGMATNEKLLFGSGTQLSVL.

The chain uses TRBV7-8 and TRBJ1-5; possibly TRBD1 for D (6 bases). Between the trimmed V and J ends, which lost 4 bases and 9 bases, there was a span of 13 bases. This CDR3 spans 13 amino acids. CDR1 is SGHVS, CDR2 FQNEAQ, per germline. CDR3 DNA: TGTGCCAGCAGCTCCCGGACAGTGGCGCCCCAGCATTTT. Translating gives CASSSRTVAPQHF.

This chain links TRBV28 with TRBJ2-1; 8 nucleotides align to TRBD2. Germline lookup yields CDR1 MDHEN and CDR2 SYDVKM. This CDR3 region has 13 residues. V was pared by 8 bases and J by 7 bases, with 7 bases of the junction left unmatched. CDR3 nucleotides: TGTGCCAGCGACGGACTAGCTGCGAATGAGCAGTTCTTC. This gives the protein CASDGLAANEQFF.

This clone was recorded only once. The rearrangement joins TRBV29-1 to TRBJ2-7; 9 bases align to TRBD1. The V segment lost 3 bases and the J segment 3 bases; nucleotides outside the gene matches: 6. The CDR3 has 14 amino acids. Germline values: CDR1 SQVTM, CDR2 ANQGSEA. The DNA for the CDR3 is TGCAGCGTTGAGGTCGACAGGGGGGGCTACGAGCAGTACTTC. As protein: CSVEVDRGGYEQYF.

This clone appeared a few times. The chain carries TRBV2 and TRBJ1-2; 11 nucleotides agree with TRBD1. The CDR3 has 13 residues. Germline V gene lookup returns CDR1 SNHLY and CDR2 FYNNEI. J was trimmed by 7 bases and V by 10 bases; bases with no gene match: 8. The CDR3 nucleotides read TGTGCCACTCGGGACAGGGGGTTTGGTGGCTACACCTTC. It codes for CATRDRGFGGYTF.

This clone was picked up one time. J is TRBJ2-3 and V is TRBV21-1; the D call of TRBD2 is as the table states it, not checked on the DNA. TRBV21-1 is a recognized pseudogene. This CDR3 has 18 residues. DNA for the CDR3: TGTGCCAGCAGCCTTGGGGGGCTAGCGGGGGTAACCACAGATACGCAGTATTTT. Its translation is CASSLGGLAGVTTDTQYF.

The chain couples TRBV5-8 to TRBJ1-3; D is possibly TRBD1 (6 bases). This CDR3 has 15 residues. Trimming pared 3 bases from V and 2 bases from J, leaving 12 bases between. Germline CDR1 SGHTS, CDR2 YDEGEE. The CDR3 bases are TGTGCCAGCAGCTCTACCTCAGGGGCTGGAAACACCATATATTTT. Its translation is CASSSTSGAGNTIYF.

CDR3 in DNA: TGTGCCAGCAGCGCGACTAGCGGGGCCACAGATACGCAGTATTTT. Translating gives CASSATSGATDTQYF. The gene calls are TRBV7-3 and TRBJ2-3; 11 bases line up with TRBD2. The CDR3 length is 15 residues. J gave up 2 bases and V 5 bases, and 3 bases lay outside the gene matches. Germline loops: CDR1 SGHTA, CDR2 FQGTGA.

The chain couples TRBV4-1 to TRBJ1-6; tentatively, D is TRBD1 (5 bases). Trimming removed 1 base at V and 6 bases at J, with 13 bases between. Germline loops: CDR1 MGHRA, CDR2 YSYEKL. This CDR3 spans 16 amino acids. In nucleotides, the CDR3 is TGCGCCAGCAGCCAAGGGGACCGGGGGACTAATTCACCCCTCCACTTT. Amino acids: CASSQGDRGTNSPLHF.

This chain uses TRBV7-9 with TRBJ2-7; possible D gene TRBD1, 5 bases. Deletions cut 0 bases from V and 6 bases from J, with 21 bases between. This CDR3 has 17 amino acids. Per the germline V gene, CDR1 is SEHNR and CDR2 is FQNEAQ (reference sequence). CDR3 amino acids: CASSLALGTGRGIEQYF. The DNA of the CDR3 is TGTGCCAGCAGCTTAGCTTTGGGAACAGGCAGAGGAATCGAGCAGTACTTC.

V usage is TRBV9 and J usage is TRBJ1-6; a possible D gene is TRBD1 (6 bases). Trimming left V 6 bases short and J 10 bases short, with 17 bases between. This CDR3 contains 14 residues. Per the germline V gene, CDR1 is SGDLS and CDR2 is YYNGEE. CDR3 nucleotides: TGTGCCAGCAACCTAGGGGGGCGCGGGTCACCCCTCCACTTT. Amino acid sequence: CASNLGGRGSPLHF.

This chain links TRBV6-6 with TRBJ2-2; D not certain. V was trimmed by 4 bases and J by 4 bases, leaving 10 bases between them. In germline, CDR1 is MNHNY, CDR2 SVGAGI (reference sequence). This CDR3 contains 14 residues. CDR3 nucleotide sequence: TGTGCCAGCAGTTCGGTCAGCCCCACCGGGGAGCTGTTTTTT. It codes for CASSSVSPTGELFF.

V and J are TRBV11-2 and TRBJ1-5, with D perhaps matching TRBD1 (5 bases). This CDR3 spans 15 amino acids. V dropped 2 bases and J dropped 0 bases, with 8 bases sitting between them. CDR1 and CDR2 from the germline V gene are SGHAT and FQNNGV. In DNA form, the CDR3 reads TGTGCCAGCAGCTTACACGGGGGTAGCAATCAGCCCCAGCATTTT. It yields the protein CASSLHGGSNQPQHF. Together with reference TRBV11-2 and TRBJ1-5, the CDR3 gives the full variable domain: EAGVAQSPRYKIIEKRQSVAFWCNPISGHATLYWYQQILGQGPKLLIQFQNNGVVDDSQLPKDRFSAERLKGVDSTLKIQPAKLEDSAVYLCASSLHGGSNQPQHFGDGTRLSIL.